This T cell receptor (beta chain) was recovered during a study of immune cell composition in non-small cell lung cancer. This clone was observed a handful of times. Its antigen remains unidentified. V lost 6 bases and J lost 6, with 12 bases in between. Per the germline V gene, CDR1 is MNHEY and CDR2 is SVGAGI. This CDR3 has 14 amino acids. General observations from the study: 75% of squamous and under 35% of adenocarcinoma cases had tumour-associated clones >0.5%.

Data came from immunoSEQ multiplex PCR; TCRdb stores just in-frame clones and leaves some out. The table has roughly 3,800 clones, 65% to 80% seen once; the top ten hold 6% to 8.5%. The TCR comes from a human donor with non-small cell lung cancer. This chain joins TRBV6-5 and TRBJ1-6; TRBD1 might be the D (6 bases). Sequenced: lung tumor tissue. CDR3 coding DNA: TGTGCCAGCAGCCCGGACAGAGCTAATTCACCCCTCCACTTT. This gives the protein CASSPDRANSPLHF.